This T cell receptor (beta chain) was sequenced for a study of blood T cells in healthy people across ages. General study results and limits: There were more naive CD4+ cells and higher diversity in long-lived donors than in aged donors. Per million T cells, the diversity of TCR beta decreased roughly linearly as age advanced.

Trimming took 5 bases from V and 2 from J, leaving 14 bases between them. The CDR3 extends over 15 amino acids. From germline, CDR1 is LGHDT and CDR2 YNNKEL (reference sequence). A second PCR, run for about 7 to 11 cycles, used a sample-barcoded 5' primer plus a J-beta primer mix. TCRdb used MiXCR to reprocess the 5' RACE reads, holding one entry per CDR3 protein. The repertoire has about 780,000 distinct CDR3 sequences, around 45% of them found once; the top ten carry 15% to 20%. Ten milliliters of peripheral blood were drawn from each donor into EDTA-treated tubes. This clonotype came up a few times. Its antigen is unknown.

Sequencing was done on a sample of blood. This TCR was sampled from a man older than 75 in good health. The V and J genes are TRBV3-1 and TRBJ2-3, with D perhaps matching TRBD1 (6 bases). The CDR3 bases are TGTGCCAGCAGCACCCGGGACATATTCACAGATACGCAGTATTTT. Its protein is CASSTRDIFTDTQYF.